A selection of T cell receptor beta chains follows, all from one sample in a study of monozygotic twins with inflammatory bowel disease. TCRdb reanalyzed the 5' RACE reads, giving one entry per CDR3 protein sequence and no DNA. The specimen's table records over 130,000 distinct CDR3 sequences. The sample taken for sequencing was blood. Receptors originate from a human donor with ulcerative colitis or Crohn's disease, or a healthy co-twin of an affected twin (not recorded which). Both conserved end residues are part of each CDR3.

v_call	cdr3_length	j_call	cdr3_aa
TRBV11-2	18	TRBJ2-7	CASSLRAGNFKDSYEQYF
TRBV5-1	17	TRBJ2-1	CASSSPPGQADYNEQFF
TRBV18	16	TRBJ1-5	CASSPRGGFGNQPQHF
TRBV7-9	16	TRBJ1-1	CASSLGGGRSNTEAFF
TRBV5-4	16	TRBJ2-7	CASSKRTSGKIYEQYF
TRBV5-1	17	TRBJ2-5	CASHQRGGTTSGETQYF
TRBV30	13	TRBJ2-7	CAWSKGLSYEQYF
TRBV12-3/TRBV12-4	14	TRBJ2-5	CASKILAGGETQYF
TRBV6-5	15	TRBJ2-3	CASSYGAGAWDTQYF
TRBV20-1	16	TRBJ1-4	CSAPTTGGATNEKLFF
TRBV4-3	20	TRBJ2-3	CASSQRLAGGLETSTDTQYF
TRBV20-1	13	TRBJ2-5	CSAPGLARETQYF
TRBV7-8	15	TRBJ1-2	CASSFRGTANYGYTF
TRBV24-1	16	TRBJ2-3	CATSDRTGDSTDTHYF
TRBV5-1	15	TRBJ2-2	CASRRGTSNTGELFF
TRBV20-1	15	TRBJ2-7	CSARHSGVVDYEQYF
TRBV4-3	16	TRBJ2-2	CASSQGPSSNPGELFF
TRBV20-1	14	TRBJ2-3	CSALSGGPTDTQYF
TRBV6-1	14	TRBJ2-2	CASSRRPNTGELFF
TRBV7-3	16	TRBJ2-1	CASSLMGSGSYNEQFF
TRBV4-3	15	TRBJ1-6	CASSLLDRRDSPLHF
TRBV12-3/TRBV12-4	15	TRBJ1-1	CASSLGGTGRTEAFF
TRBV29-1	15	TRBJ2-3	CSVEKAGTSTDTQYF
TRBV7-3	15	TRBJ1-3	CASSEGPPSGNTIYF
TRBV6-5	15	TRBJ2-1	CASSSRTGWGDEQFF
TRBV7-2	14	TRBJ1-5	CASSIRQGAQPQHF
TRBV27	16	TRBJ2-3	CASSISGGGGTDTQYF
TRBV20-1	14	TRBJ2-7	CSAGRGRLGYEQYF
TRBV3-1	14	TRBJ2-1	CASQTGSMYNEQFF
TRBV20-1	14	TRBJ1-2	CSARVHRGYYGYTF
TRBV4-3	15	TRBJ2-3	CASSYSGGAPDTQYF
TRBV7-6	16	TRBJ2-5	CASSRRLANRQETQYF
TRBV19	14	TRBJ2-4	CASSLTGAKNIQYF
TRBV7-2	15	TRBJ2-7	CASSLGTGGAYEQYF
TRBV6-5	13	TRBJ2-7	CASRNDSSYEQYF
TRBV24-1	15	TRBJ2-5	CATSDRQGPQETQYF
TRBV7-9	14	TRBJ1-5	CASTQPRAGQPQHF
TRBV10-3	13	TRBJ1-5	CAISGPRGQPQHF
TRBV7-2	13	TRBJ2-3	CASSSHTWYTQYF
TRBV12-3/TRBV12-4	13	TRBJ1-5	CASSLIGGQPQHF
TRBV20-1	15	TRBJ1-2	CSARTRVRRLYGYTF
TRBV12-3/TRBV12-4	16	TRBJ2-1	CASSPVRAGFYNEQFF
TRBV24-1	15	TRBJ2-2	CATSDDQPNTGELFF
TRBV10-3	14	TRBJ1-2	CAISDQGANYGYTF
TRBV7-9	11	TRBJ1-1	CASSYADKAFF
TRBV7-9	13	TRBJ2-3	CASSLGTTDTQYF
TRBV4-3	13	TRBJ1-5	CASSQAVNQPQHF
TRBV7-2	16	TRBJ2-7	CASSLAWASSPYEQYF
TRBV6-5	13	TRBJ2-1	CASSYPGTNEQFF
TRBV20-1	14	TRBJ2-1	CSAPPSGVSGEQFF
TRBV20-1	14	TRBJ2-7	CSARRGTGVNEQYF
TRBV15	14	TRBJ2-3	CATSRDRGTDTQYF
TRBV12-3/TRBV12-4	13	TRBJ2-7	CASSIGSPYEQYF
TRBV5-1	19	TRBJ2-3	CASSHKPSGGAASTDTQYF
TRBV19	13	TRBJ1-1	CASTRGRGTEAFF
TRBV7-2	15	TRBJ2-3	CASSLASRGTDTQYF
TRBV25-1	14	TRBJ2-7	CASSEFGTVYEQYF